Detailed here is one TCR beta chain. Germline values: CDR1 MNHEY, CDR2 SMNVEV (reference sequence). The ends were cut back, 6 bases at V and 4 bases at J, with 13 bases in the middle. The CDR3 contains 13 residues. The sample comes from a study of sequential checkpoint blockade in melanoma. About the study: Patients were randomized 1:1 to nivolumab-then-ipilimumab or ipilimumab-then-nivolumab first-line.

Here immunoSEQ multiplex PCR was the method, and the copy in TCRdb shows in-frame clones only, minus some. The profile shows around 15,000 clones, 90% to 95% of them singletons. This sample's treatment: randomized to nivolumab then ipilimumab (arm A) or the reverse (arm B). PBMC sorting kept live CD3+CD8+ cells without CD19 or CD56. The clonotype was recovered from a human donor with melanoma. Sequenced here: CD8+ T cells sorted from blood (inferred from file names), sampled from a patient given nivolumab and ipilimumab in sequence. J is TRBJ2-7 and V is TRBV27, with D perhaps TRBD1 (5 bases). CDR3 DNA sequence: TGTGCCAGCAGCCTAGGGGTGCGGTACGAGCAGTACTTC. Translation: CASSLGVRYEQYF.